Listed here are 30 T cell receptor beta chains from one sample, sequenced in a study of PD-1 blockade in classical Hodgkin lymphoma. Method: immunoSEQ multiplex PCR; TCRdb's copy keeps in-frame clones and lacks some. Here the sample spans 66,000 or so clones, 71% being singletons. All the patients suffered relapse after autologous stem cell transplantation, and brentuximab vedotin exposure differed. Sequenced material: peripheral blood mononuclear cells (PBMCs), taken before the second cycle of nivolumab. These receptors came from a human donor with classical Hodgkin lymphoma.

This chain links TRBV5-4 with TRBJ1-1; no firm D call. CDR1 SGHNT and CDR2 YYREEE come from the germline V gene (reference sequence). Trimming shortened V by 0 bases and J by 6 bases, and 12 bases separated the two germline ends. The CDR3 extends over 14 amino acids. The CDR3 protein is CASSLEGGRAEAFF. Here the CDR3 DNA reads TGTGCCAGCAGCTTGGAGGGAGGGAGAGCTGAAGCTTTCTTT.

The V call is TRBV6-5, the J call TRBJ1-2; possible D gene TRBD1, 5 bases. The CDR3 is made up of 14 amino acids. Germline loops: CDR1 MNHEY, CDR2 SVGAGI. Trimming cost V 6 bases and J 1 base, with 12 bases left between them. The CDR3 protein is CASRRPGRNYGYTF. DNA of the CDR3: TGTGCCAGCAGACGTCCAGGGCGTAACTATGGCTACACCTTC.

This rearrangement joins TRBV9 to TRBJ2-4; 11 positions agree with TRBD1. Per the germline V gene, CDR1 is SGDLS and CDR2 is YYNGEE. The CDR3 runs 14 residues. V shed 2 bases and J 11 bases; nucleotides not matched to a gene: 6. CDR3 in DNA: TGTGCCAGCAGCGTGGGACAGGGGGTATCCTTTCAGTACTTC. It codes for CASSVGQGVSFQYF.

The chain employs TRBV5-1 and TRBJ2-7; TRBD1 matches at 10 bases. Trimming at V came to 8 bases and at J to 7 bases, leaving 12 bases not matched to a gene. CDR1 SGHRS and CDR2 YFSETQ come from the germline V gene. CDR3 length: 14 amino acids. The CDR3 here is CASSTGTGVYEQYF. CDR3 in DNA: TGCGCCAGTAGTACCGGGACAGGGGTGTATGAGCAGTACTTC.

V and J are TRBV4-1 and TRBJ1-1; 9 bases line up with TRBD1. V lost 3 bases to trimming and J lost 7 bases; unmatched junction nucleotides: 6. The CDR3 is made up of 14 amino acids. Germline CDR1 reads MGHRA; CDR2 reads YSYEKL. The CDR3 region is CASSHWTGAGEAFF. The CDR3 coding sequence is TGCGCCAGCAGCCACTGGACAGGGGCGGGTGAAGCTTTCTTT.

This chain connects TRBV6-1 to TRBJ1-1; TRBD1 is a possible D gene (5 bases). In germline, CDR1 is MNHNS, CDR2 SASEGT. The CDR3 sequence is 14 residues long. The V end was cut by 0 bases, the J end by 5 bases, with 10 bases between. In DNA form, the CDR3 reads TGTGCCAGCAGTGAAGCGGAGGGGTGGACTGAAGCTTTCTTT. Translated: CASSEAEGWTEAFF.

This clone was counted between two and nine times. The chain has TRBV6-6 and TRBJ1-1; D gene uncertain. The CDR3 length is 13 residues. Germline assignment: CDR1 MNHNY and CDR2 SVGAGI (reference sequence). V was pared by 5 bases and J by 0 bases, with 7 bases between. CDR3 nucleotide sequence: TGTGCCAGCAGTGACAACGTGAACACTGAAGCTTTCTTT. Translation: CASSDNVNTEAFF.

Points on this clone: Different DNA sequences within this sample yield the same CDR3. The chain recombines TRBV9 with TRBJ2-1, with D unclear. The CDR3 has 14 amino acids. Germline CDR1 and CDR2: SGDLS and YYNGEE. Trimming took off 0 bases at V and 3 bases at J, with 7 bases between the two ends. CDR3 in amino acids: CASSVAGSYNEQFF. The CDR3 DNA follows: TGTGCCAGCAGCGTAGCTGGCAGCTACAATGAGCAGTTCTTC.

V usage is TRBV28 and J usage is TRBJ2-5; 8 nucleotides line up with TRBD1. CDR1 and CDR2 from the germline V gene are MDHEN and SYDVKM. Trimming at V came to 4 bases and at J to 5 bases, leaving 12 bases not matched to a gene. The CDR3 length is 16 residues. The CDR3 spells CASSSQGVVRMETQYF. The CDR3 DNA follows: TGTGCCAGCAGTTCACAGGGGGTTGTTAGGATGGAGACCCAGTACTTC.

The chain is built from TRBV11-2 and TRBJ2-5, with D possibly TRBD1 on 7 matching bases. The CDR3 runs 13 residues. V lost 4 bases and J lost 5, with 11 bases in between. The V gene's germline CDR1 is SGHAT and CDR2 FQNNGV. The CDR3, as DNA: TGTGCCAGCAGCTGGTCAGGGGGGGAGACCCAGTACTTC. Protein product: CASSWSGGETQYF.

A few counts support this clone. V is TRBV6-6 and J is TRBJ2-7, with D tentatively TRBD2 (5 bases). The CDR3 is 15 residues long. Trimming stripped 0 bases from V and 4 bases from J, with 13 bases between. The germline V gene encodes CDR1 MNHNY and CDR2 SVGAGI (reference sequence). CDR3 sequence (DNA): TGTGCCAGCAGTTACTCGAGGGTTGGGATATACGAGCAGTACTTC. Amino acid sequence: CASSYSRVGIYEQYF.

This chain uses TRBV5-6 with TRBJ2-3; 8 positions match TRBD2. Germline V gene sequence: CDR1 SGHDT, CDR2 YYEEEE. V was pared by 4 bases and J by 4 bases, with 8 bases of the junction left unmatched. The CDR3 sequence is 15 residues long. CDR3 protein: CASSRTGTRADTQYF. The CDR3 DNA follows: TGTGCCAGCAGCCGGACCGGGACTAGGGCAGATACGCAGTATTTT.

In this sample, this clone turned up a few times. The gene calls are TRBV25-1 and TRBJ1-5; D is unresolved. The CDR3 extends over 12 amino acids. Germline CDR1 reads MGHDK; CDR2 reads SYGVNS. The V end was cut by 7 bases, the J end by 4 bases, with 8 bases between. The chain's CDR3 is CASNSLNQPQHF. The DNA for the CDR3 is TGTGCCAGCAATTCATTAAATCAGCCCCAGCATTTT.

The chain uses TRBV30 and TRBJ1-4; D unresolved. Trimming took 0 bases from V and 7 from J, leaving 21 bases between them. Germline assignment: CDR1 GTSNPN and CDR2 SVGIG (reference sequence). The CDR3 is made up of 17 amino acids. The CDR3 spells CAWSVSRMPPLGEKLFF. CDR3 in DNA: TGTGCCTGGAGTGTAAGCAGGATGCCACCCTTGGGTGAAAAACTGTTTTTT.

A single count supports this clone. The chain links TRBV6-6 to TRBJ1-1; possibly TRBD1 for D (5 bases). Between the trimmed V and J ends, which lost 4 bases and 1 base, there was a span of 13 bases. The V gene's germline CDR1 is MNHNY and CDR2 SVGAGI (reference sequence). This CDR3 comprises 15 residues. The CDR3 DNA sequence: TGTGCCAGCAGTTCCCCCAGGGTAGAGAACACTGAAGCTTTCTTT. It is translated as CASSSPRVENTEAFF.

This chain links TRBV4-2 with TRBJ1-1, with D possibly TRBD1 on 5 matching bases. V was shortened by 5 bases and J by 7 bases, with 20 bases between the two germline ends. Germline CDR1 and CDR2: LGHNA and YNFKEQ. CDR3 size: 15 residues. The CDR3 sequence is CASSLGSGSDGEAFF. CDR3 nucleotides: TGTGCCAGCAGCTTGGGCTCAGGGTCCGACGGTGAAGCTTTCTTT.

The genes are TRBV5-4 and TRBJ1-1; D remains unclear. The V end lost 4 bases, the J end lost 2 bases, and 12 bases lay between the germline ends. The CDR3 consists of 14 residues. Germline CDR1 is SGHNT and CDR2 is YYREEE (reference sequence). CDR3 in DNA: TGTGCCAGCAGCCCGGCGGGGTTAAACACTGAAGCTTTCTTT. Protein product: CASSPAGLNTEAFF.

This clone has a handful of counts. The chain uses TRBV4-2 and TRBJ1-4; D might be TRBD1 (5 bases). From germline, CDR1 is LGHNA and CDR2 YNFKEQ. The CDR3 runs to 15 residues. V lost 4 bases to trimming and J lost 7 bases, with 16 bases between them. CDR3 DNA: TGTGCCAGCAGCCGTCTTAGCAGGGAGGGTGAAAAACTGTTTTTT. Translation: CASSRLSREGEKLFF.

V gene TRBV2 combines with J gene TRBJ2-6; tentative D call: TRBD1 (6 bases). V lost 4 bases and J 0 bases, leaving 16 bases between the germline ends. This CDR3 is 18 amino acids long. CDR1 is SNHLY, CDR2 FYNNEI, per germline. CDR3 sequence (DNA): TGTGCCAGCAGTGGAGGGCAGGGGACCCGCTCTGGGGCCAACGTCCTGACTTTC. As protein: CASSGGQGTRSGANVLTF.

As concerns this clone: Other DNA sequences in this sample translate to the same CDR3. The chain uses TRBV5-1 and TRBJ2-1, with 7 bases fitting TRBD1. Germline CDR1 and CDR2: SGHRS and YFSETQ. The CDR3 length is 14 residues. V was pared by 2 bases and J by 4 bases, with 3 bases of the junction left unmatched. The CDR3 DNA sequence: TGCGCCAGCAGCTTAGGGACAGCATACAATGAGCAGTTCTTC. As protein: CASSLGTAYNEQFF.

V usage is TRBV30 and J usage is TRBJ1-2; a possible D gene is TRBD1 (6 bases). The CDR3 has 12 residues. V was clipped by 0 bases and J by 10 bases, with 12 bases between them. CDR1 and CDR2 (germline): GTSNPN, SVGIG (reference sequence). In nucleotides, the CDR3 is TGTGCCTGGAGTGTAGGACAGAAGGACTACACCTTC. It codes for CAWSVGQKDYTF.

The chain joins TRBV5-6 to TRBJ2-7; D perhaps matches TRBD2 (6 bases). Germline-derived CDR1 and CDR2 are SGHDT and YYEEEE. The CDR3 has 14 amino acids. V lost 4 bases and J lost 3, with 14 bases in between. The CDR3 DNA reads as TGTGCCAGCAGCATCTCAGTGGGGGGCTACGAGCAGTACTTC. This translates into CASSISVGGYEQYF. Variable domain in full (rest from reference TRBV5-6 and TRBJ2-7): DAGVTQSPTHLIKTRGQQVTLRCSPKSGHDTVSWYQQALGQGPQFIFQYYEEEERQRGNFPDRFSGHQFPNYSSELNVNALLLGDSALYLCASSISVGGYEQYFGPGTRLTVT.

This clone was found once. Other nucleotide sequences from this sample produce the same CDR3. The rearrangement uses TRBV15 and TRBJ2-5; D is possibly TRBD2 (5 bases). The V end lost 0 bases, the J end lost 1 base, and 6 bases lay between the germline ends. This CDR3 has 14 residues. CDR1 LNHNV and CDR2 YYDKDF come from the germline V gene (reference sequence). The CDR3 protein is CATSRDRGQETQYF. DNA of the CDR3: TGTGCCACCAGCAGAGACCGGGGCCAAGAGACCCAGTACTTC.

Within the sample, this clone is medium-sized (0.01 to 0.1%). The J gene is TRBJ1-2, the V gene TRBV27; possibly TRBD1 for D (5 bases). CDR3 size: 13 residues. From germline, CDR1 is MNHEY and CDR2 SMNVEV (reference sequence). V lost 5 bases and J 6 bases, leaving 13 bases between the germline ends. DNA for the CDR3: TGTGCCAGCAGTCCGCAGGGTTGGGATGGCTACACCTTC. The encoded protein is CASSPQGWDGYTF.

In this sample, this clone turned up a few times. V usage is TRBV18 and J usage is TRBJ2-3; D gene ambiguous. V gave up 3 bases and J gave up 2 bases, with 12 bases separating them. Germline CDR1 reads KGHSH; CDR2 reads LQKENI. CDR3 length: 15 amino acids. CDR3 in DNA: TGTGCCAGCTCACCTTTACAAAGTACCACAGATACGCAGTATTTT. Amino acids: CASSPLQSTTDTQYF.

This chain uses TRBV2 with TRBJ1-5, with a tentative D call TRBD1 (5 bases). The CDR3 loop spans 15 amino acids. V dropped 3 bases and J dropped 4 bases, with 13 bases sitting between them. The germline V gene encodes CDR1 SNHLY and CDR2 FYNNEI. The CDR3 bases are TGTGCCAGCAGTGAGGGACCCAAGGGAAATCAGCCCCAGCATTTT. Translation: CASSEGPKGNQPQHF.

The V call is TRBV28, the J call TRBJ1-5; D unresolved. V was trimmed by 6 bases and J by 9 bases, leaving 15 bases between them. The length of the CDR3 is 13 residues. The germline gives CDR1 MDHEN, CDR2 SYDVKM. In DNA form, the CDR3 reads TGTGCCAGCAGCACCCGAACAGAACGGCCCCAGCATTTT. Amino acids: CASSTRTERPQHF.

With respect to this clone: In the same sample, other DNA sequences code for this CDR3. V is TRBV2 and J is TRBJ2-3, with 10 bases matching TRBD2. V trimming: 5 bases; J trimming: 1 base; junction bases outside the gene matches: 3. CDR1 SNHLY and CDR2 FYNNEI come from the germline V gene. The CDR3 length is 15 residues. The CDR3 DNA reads TGTGCCAGCAGTCCTCTAGCGGGGGGCACAGATACGCAGTATTTT. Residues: CASSPLAGGTDTQYF. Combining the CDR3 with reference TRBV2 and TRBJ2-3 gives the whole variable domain EPEVTQTPSHQVTQMGQEVILRCVPISNHLYFYWYRQILGQKVEFLVSFYNNEISEKSEIFDDQFSVERPDGSNFTLKIRSTKLEDSAMYFCASSPLAGGTDTQYFGPGTRLTVL.

This chain's CDR3 is CASSLSPGTGAEAFF. CDR3 nucleotide sequence: TGTGCCAGCAGCCTATCTCCCGGGACAGGGGCTGAAGCTTTCTTT. The genes are TRBV7-3 and TRBJ1-1, with 10 positions matching TRBD1. Per germline, CDR1 SGHTA and CDR2 FQGTGA. V shed 5 bases, J shed 6 bases, and the junction held 9 bases outside the gene matches. The CDR3 extends over 15 amino acids.

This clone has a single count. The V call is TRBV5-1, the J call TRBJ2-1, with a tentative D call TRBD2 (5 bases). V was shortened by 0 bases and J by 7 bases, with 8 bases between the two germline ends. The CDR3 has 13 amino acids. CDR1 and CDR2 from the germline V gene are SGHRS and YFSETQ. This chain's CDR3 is CASSLDRGNEQFF. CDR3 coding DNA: TGCGCCAGCAGCTTGGACCGCGGGAATGAGCAGTTCTTC.